One sample yielded the 32 T cell receptor beta chains listed below, sequenced in a study of T cell changes during pregnancy in multiple sclerosis. Profiling relied on immunoSEQ multiplex PCR, and the TCRdb table lists in-frame clones only, not all of them. Among more than 25,000 clones listed, nearly 90% were seen once. Material: CD8+ T cells from peripheral blood mononuclear cells, obtained in the third trimester of pregnancy. The receptor set was obtained from a female donor with multiple sclerosis, enrolled in a pregnancy study.

V and J are TRBV9 and TRBJ2-3; D remains unclear. Germline V gene data show CDR1 as SGDLS and CDR2 as YYNGEE. The CDR3 spans 12 residues. V was trimmed by 4 bases and J by 0 bases, leaving 3 bases between them. CDR3 bases: TGTGCCAGCAGCCTTAGCACAGATACGCAGTATTTT. This sequence encodes CASSLSTDTQYF.

The chain has TRBV7-2 and TRBJ2-1; D uncertain. Germline V CDR1 and CDR2: SGHTA, FQGNSA. The CDR3 contains 14 residues. Between the trimmed V and J ends, which lost 1 base and 6 bases, there was a span of 10 bases. The CDR3 is CASSLGISSNEQFF. As DNA, the CDR3 is TGTGCCAGCAGCTTAGGCATTAGCAGCAATGAGCAGTTCTTC.

CDR3 residues: CASSPPASAGELFF. The DNA of the CDR3 is TGTGCCAGCAGTCCCCCAGCGAGTGCCGGGGAGCTGTTTTTT. V usage is TRBV27 and J usage is TRBJ2-2, with no clear D. Germline V lookup: CDR1 MNHEY, CDR2 SMNVEV (reference sequence). The CDR3 has 14 amino acids. Trimming took off 5 bases at V and 6 bases at J, with 13 bases between the two ends.

The gene calls are TRBV5-5 and TRBJ2-7, with TRBD1 matching 7 bases. V shed 1 base, J shed 6 bases, and the junction held 1 base outside the gene matches. Germline lookup yields CDR1 SGHKS and CDR2 YYEKEE (reference sequence). The CDR3 sequence is 12 residues long. CDR3 in amino acids: CASSLTGAEQYF. The CDR3 DNA is TGTGCCAGCAGCTTGACAGGGGCCGAGCAGTACTTC.

This clone is a singleton in its sample. The chain recombines TRBV6-4 with TRBJ2-1; D perhaps matches TRBD1 (6 bases). CDR3 length equals 15 residues. The V and J ends lost 5 bases and 4 bases respectively, with 15 bases between them. The germline CDR1 and CDR2 sequences are MRHNA and SNTAGT. The CDR3 loop is CASSLIGTSYNEQFF. The CDR3 DNA reads as TGTGCCAGCAGTCTTATCGGGACAAGTTACAATGAGCAGTTCTTC.

The V call is TRBV28, the J call TRBJ1-5, with 7 positions matching TRBD1. CDR1 is MDHEN and CDR2 is SYDVKM in the germline V gene. Trimming removed 5 bases from V and 7 bases from J; junction bases left unmatched: 8. This CDR3 region has 14 residues. CDR3 region: CASSPRQGPQPQHF. CDR3 in DNA: TGTGCCAGCAGTCCCCGACAGGGTCCCCAGCCCCAGCATTTT.

The chain combines TRBV15 with TRBJ1-2, with D unresolved. V was trimmed by 1 base and J by 0 bases, leaving 9 bases between them. Germline values: CDR1 LNHNV, CDR2 YYDKDF (reference sequence). The CDR3 loop spans 15 amino acids. The CDR3 DNA sequence: TGTGCCACCAGCAGAGGCTCGTCAGCTAACTATGGCTACACCTTC. Protein sequence: CATSRGSSANYGYTF.

This chain's CDR3 is CASSLSEGNGYTF. The CDR3 nucleotides read TGTGCCAGCAGTTTATCGGAGGGCAACGGGTACACCTTC. This sequence joins TRBV27 and TRBJ1-2; D ambiguous. This CDR3 is built from 13 residues. Per germline, CDR1 MNHEY and CDR2 SMNVEV (reference sequence). Trimming shortened V by 0 bases and J by 11 bases, and 13 bases separated the two germline ends.

V gene TRBV28 combines with J gene TRBJ2-7; 14 nucleotides agree with TRBD2. Germline values: CDR1 MDHEN, CDR2 SYDVKM. Unmatched junction bases numbered 5, after V lost 6 bases and J lost 7 bases. The CDR3 is made up of 14 amino acids. CDR3 sequence: CASSSGLAGAEQYF. In nucleotides, the CDR3 is TGTGCCAGCAGCTCGGGACTAGCGGGAGCTGAGCAGTACTTC.

In its sample, this clone was seen once. The gene calls are TRBV6-1 and TRBJ1-2; no firm D call. Germline values: CDR1 MNHNS, CDR2 SASEGT. CDR3 length: 15 residues. V gave up 1 base and J gave up 6 bases, with 15 bases separating them. The CDR3 bases are TGTGCCAGCAGTGAAGGGGCTTGGAAGAGTAATGGCTACACCTTC. Translating it yields CASSEGAWKSNGYTF.

The chain couples TRBV6-5 to TRBJ1-1; the D gene is possibly TRBD1 (5 bases). The CDR3 runs 14 residues. V lost 2 bases, J lost 3 bases, and 10 bases lay in between. Germline V gene lookup returns CDR1 MNHEY and CDR2 SVGAGI. For the CDR3, the DNA is TGTGCCAGCAGTTACGGGGGGATGGACACTGAAGCTTTCTTT. Amino acid sequence: CASSYGGMDTEAFF.

The V and J genes are TRBV14 and TRBJ2-1, with 8 bases matching TRBD2. The germline V gene has CDR1 SGHDN and CDR2 FVKESK. Trimming removed 0 bases from V and 9 bases from J; junction bases left unmatched: 13. The CDR3 is 17 residues long. As DNA, the CDR3 is TGTGCCAGCAGCCAAGAGTGGGTCGGGAGGGCCTTGGGTGAGCAGTTCTTC. Its protein product is CASSQEWVGRALGEQFF.

The J gene is TRBJ2-2, the V gene TRBV9; 9 bases match TRBD1. The CDR3 is made up of 17 amino acids. Germline assignment: CDR1 SGDLS and CDR2 YYNGEE. Germline trimming cut 7 bases from V and 7 bases from J; bases unmatched to any gene: 17. Written as DNA, the CDR3 is TGTGCCAGCGGGACAGGGAAGACCGGGGCACAGGGCGGGGAGCTGTTTTTT. Amino acid sequence: CASGTGKTGAQGGELFF.

J is TRBJ1-1 and V is TRBV7-9, with 9 bases fitting TRBD1. The CDR3 contains 16 residues. V was pared by 3 bases and J by 6 bases, with 11 bases of the junction left unmatched. The germline V gene encodes CDR1 SEHNR and CDR2 FQNEAQ (reference sequence). The CDR3 nucleotides are TGTGCCAGCAGCTTCCCGATCGGGACAGGGTTTTCTGAAGCTTTCTTT. Amino acids: CASSFPIGTGFSEAFF.

This chain uses TRBV5-1 with TRBJ1-5; maybe TRBD1 (5 bases). CDR1 is SGHRS and CDR2 is YFSETQ in the germline V gene. V was cut by 7 bases and J by 1 base, with 21 bases left in between. The CDR3 is 17 residues long. The CDR3 bases are TGCGCCAGCCCCCCCGGGACTCCTCGGGGAAGCAATCAGCCCCAGCATTTT. Protein: CASPPGTPRGSNQPQHF. Looking up the rest from reference TRBV5-1 and TRBJ1-5 gives the full variable domain: KAGVTQTPRYLIKTRGQQVTLSCSPISGHRSVSWYQQTPGQGLQFLFEYFSETQRNKGNFPGRFSGRQFSNSRSEMNVSTLELGDSALYLCASPPGTPRGSNQPQHFGDGTRLSIL.

The rearrangement joins TRBV5-4 to TRBJ2-3, with 7 bases matching TRBD1. The CDR3 loop spans 16 amino acids. Trimming cost V 3 bases and J 2 bases; bases outside gene matches: 9. Germline V gives CDR1 SGHNT, CDR2 YYREEE (reference sequence). CDR3 protein: CASSWDRKESTDTQYF. As DNA, the CDR3 is TGTGCCAGCAGCTGGGACAGAAAGGAATCCACAGATACGCAGTATTTT.

The V call is TRBV28, the J call TRBJ1-5; weak D call: TRBD1 (5 bases). Germline V gene data show CDR1 as MDHEN and CDR2 as SYDVKM. The germline V and J ends were trimmed by 7 bases and 3 bases, with 19 bases remaining between them. This CDR3 has 16 amino acids. CDR3 loop: CASTWGGVGNNQPQHF. The CDR3 coding sequence is TGTGCCAGCACCTGGGGGGGGGTTGGGAACAATCAGCCCCAGCATTTT.

Only a few counts were recorded for this clone. The CDR3 protein is CASILKPGGYTEAFF. For the CDR3, the DNA is TGTGCCAGCATTCTAAAGCCAGGGGGCTACACTGAAGCTTTCTTT. The chain links TRBV6-1 to TRBJ1-1, with 8 bases matching TRBD1. V lost 7 bases, J lost 3 bases, and 10 bases stayed unmatched. In germline, CDR1 is MNHNS, CDR2 SASEGT. This CDR3 comprises 15 residues.

This clone occurred a few times. The chain couples TRBV2 to TRBJ2-5, with 10 nucleotides matching TRBD1. J was trimmed by 5 bases and V by 5 bases; bases with no gene match: 5. Germline CDR1 is SNHLY and CDR2 is FYNNEI. This CDR3 contains 14 residues. CDR3 bases: TGTGCCAGCAGTCAGGGACAGGGGTTTGAGACCCAGTACTTC. Residues: CASSQGQGFETQYF.

This chain joins TRBV5-8 and TRBJ2-1, with D tentatively TRBD1 (7 bases). The CDR3 length is 18 residues. The germline gives CDR1 SGHTS, CDR2 YDEGEE. V was shortened by 4 bases and J by 5 bases, with 25 bases between the two germline ends. CDR3 protein: CASSRGPWTKIKDNEQFF. CDR3 nucleotide sequence: TGTGCCAGCAGCAGGGGGCCGTGGACTAAAATCAAGGACAATGAGCAGTTCTTC.

The gene calls are TRBV6-1 and TRBJ2-7; possible D gene TRBD2, 6 bases. Germline lookup yields CDR1 MNHNS and CDR2 SASEGT. V was shortened by 6 bases and J by 4 bases, with 16 bases between the two germline ends. The CDR3 covers 14 residues. The CDR3 DNA is TGTGCCAGCAGCGCTGGGACTTACGGGTACGAGCAGTACTTC. Encoded protein: CASSAGTYGYEQYF.

The V and J genes are TRBV27 and TRBJ1-5; tentatively, D is TRBD1 (6 bases). V lost 6 bases and J lost 1, with 13 bases in between. Looked up from germline, CDR1 is MNHEY and CDR2 is SMNVEV (reference sequence). The CDR3 has 15 amino acids. CDR3 coding DNA: TGTGCCAGCAGGGACCGGGACATGAGCAATCAGCCCCAGCATTTT. Translation gives CASRDRDMSNQPQHF.

This rearrangement joins TRBV4-2 to TRBJ2-1, with 10 nucleotides matching TRBD2. Germline loops: CDR1 LGHNA, CDR2 YNFKEQ. The ends lost 4 bases at V and 7 bases at J; junction bases unmatched: 7. The CDR3 is 15 residues long. The CDR3 region has the DNA TGTGCCAGCAGCCCTTCTAGCGGGAGAGGGAATGAGCAGTTCTTC. Translating it yields CASSPSSGRGNEQFF.

The genes are TRBV5-1 and TRBJ1-4, with 7 bases that match TRBD1. This CDR3 has 15 residues. The germline V gene has CDR1 SGHRS and CDR2 YFSETQ. With V trimmed by 4 bases and J by 4 bases, 7 bases remained unmatched. The CDR3, as DNA: TGCGCCAGCAGCCCGAACCGGGACAGTAATGAAAAACTGTTTTTT. This gives the protein CASSPNRDSNEKLFF.

This chain connects TRBV6-1 to TRBJ1-2; 9 nucleotides agree with TRBD1. Trimming took 2 bases from V and 6 from J; bases not matched to a gene: 7. Germline-derived CDR1 and CDR2 are MNHNS and SASEGT. The CDR3 consists of 15 residues. The CDR3 is CASSEPWDRVNGYTF. The CDR3, as DNA: TGTGCCAGCAGTGAACCCTGGGACAGGGTAAATGGCTACACCTTC.

This chain joins TRBV6-5 and TRBJ2-7; 11 nucleotides line up with TRBD2. Germline V gene data show CDR1 as MNHEY and CDR2 as SVGAGI. There are 14 residues in the CDR3. With V trimmed by 5 bases and J by 2 bases, 2 bases remained unmatched. The CDR3 DNA follows: TGTGCCAGCAGTACGACTAGCGGGGCCTACGAGCAGTACTTC. Translating it yields CASSTTSGAYEQYF.

The chain is built from TRBV14 and TRBJ2-7; tentative D call: TRBD1 (6 bases). CDR1 is SGHDN and CDR2 is FVKESK in the germline V gene. Trimming pared 5 bases from V and 4 bases from J, leaving 12 bases between. The CDR3 has 13 amino acids. CDR3 DNA sequence: TGTGCCAGCAGCTTTCAGGGGATGTACGAGCAGTACTTC. Protein sequence: CASSFQGMYEQYF.

The chain couples TRBV27 to TRBJ2-3, with 8 positions matching TRBD2. The trim removed 5 bases at V and 3 bases at J, leaving 4 bases unmatched. The length of the CDR3 is 14 residues. Looked up from germline, CDR1 is MNHEY and CDR2 is SMNVEV (reference sequence). Here the CDR3 DNA reads TGTGCCAGCAGTCTGGGACTAGGAACAGATACGCAGTATTTT. As protein: CASSLGLGTDTQYF.

The genes are TRBV13 and TRBJ2-7; D is possibly TRBD1 or TRBD2 (6 bases each). V was shortened by 7 bases and J by 3 bases, with 16 bases between the two germline ends. In germline, CDR1 is PRHDT, CDR2 FYEKMQ (reference sequence). This CDR3 is 14 amino acids long. The CDR3 protein is CASNIGGGFYEQYF. Written as DNA, the CDR3 is TGTGCCAGCAACATAGGGGGAGGTTTCTACGAGCAGTACTTC.

The CDR3 sequence: CAISEPGQRSYGYTF. CDR3 DNA: TGTGCCATCAGCGAACCGGGACAGAGATCCTATGGCTACACCTTC. The chain couples TRBV10-3 to TRBJ1-2; 7 positions agree with TRBD1. The trim removed 6 bases at V and 4 bases at J, leaving 11 bases unmatched. The CDR3 contains 15 residues. From germline, CDR1 is ENHRY and CDR2 SYGVKD.

This clone was picked up one time. The V gene is TRBV2, the J gene TRBJ2-3, with D uncertain. Germline V lookup: CDR1 SNHLY, CDR2 FYNNEI. The CDR3 is 10 residues long. Trimming stripped 8 bases from V and 8 bases from J, with 8 bases between. This CDR3 reads CASGWPTQYF. CDR3 sequence (DNA): TGTGCCAGCGGCTGGCCTACGCAGTATTTT.

The gene calls are TRBV4-1 and TRBJ2-3, with a weak D call TRBD1 (6 bases). Germline V CDR1 and CDR2: MGHRA, YSYEKL. The CDR3 loop spans 15 amino acids. Trimming cost V 1 base and J 5 bases, with 13 bases left between them. The CDR3 loop reads CASSQVGRGVDTQYF. CDR3 in DNA: TGCGCCAGCAGCCAAGTCGGCAGGGGAGTAGATACGCAGTATTTT.